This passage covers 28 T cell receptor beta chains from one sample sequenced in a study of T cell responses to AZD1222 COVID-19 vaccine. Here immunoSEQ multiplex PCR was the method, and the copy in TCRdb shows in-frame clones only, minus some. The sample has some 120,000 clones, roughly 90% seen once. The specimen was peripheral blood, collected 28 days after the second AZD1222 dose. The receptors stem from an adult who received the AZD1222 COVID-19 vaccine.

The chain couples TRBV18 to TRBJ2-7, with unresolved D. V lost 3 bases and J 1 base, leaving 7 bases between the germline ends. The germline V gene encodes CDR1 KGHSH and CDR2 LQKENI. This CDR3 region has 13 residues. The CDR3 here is CASSPRVSYEQYF. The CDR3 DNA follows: TGTGCCAGCTCACCTCGAGTTTCCTACGAGCAGTACTTC.

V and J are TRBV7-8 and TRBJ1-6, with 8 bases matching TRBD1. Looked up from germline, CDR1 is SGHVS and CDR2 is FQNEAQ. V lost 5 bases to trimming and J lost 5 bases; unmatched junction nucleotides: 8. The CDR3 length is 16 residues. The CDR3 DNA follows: TGTGCCAGCAGCCCGTGGACAGGGAGAGATAATTCACCCCTCCACTTT. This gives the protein CASSPWTGRDNSPLHF.

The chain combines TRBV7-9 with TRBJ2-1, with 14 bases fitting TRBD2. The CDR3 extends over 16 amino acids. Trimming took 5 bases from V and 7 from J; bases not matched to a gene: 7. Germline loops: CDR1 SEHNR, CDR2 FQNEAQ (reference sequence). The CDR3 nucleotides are TGTGCCAGCAGCCCTAGGGGGACTAGCGGGAGTAATGAGCAGTTCTTC. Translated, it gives CASSPRGTSGSNEQFF.

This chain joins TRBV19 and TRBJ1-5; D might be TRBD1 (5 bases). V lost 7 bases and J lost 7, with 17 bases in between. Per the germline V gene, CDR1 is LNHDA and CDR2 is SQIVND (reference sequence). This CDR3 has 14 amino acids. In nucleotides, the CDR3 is TGTGCCAGTACCTACGGCGGGGCGGGGCAGCCCCAGCATTTT. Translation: CASTYGGAGQPQHF.

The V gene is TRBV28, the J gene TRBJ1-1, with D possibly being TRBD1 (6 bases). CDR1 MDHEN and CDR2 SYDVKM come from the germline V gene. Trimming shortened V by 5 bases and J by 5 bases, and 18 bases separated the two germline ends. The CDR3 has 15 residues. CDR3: CASSQHGGRGTEAFF. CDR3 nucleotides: TGTGCCAGCAGTCAGCACGGGGGGCGTGGGACTGAAGCTTTCTTT.

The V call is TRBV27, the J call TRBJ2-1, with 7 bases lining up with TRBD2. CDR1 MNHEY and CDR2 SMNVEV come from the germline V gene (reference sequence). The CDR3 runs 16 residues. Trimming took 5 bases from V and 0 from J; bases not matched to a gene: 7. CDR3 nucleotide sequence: TGTGCCAGCAGTCCCAACGGGGGGAGCTCCTACAATGAGCAGTTCTTC. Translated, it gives CASSPNGGSSYNEQFF.

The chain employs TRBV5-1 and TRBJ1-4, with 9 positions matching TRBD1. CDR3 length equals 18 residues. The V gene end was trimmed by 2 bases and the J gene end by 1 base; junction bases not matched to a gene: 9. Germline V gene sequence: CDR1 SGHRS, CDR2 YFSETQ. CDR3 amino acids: CASSLRQGVPGTNEKLFF. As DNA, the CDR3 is TGCGCCAGCAGCTTAAGACAGGGGGTTCCGGGAACTAATGAAAAACTGTTTTTT.

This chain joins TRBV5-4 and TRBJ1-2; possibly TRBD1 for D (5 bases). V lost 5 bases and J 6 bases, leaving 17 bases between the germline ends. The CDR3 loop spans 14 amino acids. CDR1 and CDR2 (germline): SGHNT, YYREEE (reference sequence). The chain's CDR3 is CASRKAGGRDGYTF. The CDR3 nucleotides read TGTGCCAGCAGAAAGGCGGGGGGGAGGGATGGCTACACCTTC. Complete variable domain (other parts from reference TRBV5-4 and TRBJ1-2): ETGVTQSPTHLIKTRGQQVTLRCSSQSGHNTVSWYQQALGQGPQFIFQYYREEENGRGNFPPRFSGLQFPNYSSELNVNALELDDSALYLCASRKAGGRDGYTFGSGTRLTVV.

The CDR3 DNA sequence: TGCGCCAGCAGCGGCGGGAGGGAATACGAGCAGTACTTC. Translation: CASSGGREYEQYF. V gene TRBV5-1 combines with J gene TRBJ2-7, with TRBD2 matching 9 bases. V dropped 4 bases and J dropped 4; count of bases not matched to a gene: 3. This CDR3 has 13 residues. Germline loops: CDR1 SGHRS, CDR2 YFSETQ. The full variable domain, in which reference TRBV5-1 and TRBJ2-7 provide the parts outside the CDR3, is KAGVTQTPRYLIKTRGQQVTLSCSPISGHRSVSWYQQTPGQGLQFLFEYFSETQRNKGNFPGRFSGRQFSNSRSEMNVSTLELGDSALYLCASSGGREYEQYFGPGTRLTVT.

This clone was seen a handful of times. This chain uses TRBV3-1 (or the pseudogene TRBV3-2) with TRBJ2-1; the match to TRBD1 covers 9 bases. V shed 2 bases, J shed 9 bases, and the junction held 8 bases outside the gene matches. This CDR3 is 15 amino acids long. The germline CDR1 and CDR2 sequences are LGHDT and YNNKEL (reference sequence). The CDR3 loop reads CASSQTGGAKFEQFF. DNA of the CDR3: TGTGCCAGCAGCCAAACAGGGGGCGCTAAGTTTGAGCAGTTCTTC.

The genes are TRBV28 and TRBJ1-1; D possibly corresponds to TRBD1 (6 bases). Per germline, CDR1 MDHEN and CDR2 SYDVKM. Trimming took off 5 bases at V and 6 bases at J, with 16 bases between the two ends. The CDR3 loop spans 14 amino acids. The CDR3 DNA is TGTGCCAGCAGTCCCGACAGGCGTAGGGCTGAAGCTTTCTTT. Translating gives CASSPDRRRAEAFF.

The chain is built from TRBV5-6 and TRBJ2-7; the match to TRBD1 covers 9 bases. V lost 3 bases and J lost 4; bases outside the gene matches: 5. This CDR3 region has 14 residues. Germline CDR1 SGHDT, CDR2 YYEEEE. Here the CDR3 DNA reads TGTGCCAGCAGCTATGGGACAGGGCTATACGAGCAGTACTTC. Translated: CASSYGTGLYEQYF. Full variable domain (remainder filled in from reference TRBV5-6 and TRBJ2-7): DAGVTQSPTHLIKTRGQQVTLRCSPKSGHDTVSWYQQALGQGPQFIFQYYEEEERQRGNFPDRFSGHQFPNYSSELNVNALLLGDSALYLCASSYGTGLYEQYFGPGTRLTVT.

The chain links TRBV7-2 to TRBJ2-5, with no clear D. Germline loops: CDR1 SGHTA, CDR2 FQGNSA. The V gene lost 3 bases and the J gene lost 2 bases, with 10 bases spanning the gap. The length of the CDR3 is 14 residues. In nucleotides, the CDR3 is TGTGCCAGCAGCTTGTTAAGTTTTCAAGAGACCCAGTACTTC. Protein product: CASSLLSFQETQYF.

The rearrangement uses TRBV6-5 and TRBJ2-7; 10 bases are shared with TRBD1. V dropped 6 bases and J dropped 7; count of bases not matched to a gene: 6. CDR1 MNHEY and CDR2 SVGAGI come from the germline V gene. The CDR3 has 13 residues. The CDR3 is CASRRQGAEEQYF. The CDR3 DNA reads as TGTGCCAGCAGGAGACAGGGGGCGGAAGAGCAGTACTTC.

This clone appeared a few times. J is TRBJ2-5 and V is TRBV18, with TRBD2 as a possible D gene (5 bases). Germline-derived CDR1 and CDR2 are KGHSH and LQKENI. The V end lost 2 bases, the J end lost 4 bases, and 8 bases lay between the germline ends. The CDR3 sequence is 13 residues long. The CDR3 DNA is TGTGCCAGCTCACCAGGACGGGGAGAGACCCAGTACTTC. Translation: CASSPGRGETQYF.

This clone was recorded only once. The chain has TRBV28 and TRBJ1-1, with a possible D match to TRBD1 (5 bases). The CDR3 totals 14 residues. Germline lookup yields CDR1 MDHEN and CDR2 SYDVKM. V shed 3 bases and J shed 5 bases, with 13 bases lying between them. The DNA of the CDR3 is TGTGCCAGCAGTTTGCCTCAGGGTGTTACTGAAGCTTTCTTT. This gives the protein CASSLPQGVTEAFF.

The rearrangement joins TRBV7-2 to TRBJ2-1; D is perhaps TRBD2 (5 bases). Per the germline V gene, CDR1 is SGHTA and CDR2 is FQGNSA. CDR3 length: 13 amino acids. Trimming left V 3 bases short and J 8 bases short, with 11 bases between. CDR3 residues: CASSLSLGDEQFF. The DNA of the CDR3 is TGTGCCAGCAGCTTGTCTCTCGGGGATGAGCAGTTCTTC.

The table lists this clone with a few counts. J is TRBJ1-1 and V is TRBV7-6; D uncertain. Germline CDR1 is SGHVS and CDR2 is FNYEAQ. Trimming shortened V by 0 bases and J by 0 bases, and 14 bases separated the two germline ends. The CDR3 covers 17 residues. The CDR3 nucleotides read TGTGCCAGCAGCTTAGCCTCGTTTTCGGATCTGAACACTGAAGCTTTCTTT. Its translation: CASSLASFSDLNTEAFF.

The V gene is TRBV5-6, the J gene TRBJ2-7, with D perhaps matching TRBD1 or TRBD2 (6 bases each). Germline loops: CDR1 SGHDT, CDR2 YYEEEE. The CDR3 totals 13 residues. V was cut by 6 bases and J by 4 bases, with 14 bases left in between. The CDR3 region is CASTMGGWYEQYF. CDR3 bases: TGTGCCAGCACCATGGGGGGCTGGTACGAGCAGTACTTC.

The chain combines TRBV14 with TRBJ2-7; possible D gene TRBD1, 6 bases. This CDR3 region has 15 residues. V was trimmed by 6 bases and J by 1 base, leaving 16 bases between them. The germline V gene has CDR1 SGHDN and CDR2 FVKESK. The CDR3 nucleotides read TGTGCCAGCAGAGAGACGGGGACATCATCCTACGAGCAGTACTTC. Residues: CASRETGTSSYEQYF. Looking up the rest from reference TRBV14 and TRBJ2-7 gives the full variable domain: EAGVTQFPSHSVIEKGQTVTLRCDPISGHDNLYWYRRVMGKEIKFLLHFVKESKQDESGMPNNRFLAERTGGTYSTLKVQPAELEDSGVYFCASRETGTSSYEQYFGPGTRLTVT.

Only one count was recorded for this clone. The CDR3 coding sequence is TGTGCCAGCAAGCCAGAGATGAACACTGAAGCTTTCTTT. Amino acid sequence: CASKPEMNTEAFF. The V call is TRBV2, the J call TRBJ1-1, with D uncertain. Per germline, CDR1 SNHLY and CDR2 FYNNEI. V lost 7 bases and J 0 bases, leaving 9 bases between the germline ends. CDR3 length equals 13 residues. The full variable domain, completed using reference TRBV2 and TRBJ1-1, is EPEVTQTPSHQVTQMGQEVILRCVPISNHLYFYWYRQILGQKVEFLVSFYNNEISEKSEIFDDQFSVERPDGSNFTLKIRSTKLEDSAMYFCASKPEMNTEAFFGQGTRLTVV.

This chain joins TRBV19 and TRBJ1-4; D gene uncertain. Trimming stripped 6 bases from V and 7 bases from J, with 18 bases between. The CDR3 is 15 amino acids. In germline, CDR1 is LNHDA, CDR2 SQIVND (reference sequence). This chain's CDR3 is CASRAGYLGIEKLFF. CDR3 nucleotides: TGTGCCAGTAGAGCCGGGTACCTAGGAATTGAAAAACTGTTTTTT.

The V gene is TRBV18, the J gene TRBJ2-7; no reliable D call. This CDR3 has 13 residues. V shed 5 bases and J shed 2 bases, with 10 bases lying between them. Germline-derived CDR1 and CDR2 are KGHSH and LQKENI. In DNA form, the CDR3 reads TGTGCCAGCTCAACCGCGATGACCTACGAGCAGTACTTC. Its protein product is CASSTAMTYEQYF.

This CDR3 is CASTFRTSGRETQYF. In nucleotides, the CDR3 is TGTGCCAGCACCTTCCGGACTAGCGGTCGGGAGACCCAGTACTTC. The chain has TRBV25-1 and TRBJ2-5; 10 bases are shared with TRBD2. CDR1 and CDR2 (germline): MGHDK, SYGVNS. The CDR3 length is 15 residues. Trimming cost V 7 bases and J 5 bases; bases outside gene matches: 10.

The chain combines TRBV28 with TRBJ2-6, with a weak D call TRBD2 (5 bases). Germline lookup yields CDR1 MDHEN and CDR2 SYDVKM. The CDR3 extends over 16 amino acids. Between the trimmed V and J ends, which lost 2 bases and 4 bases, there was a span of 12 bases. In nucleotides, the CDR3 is TGTGCCAGCAGTTTAAACCGGGGATCAGGGGCCAACGTCCTGACTTTC. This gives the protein CASSLNRGSGANVLTF.

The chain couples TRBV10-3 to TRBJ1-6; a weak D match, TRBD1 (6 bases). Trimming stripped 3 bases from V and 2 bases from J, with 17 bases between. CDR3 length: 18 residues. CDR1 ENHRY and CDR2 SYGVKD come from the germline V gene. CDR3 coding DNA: TGTGCCATCAGTGAATTGCGGGACACGCGGGCCTATAATTCACCCCTCCACTTT. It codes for CAISELRDTRAYNSPLHF.

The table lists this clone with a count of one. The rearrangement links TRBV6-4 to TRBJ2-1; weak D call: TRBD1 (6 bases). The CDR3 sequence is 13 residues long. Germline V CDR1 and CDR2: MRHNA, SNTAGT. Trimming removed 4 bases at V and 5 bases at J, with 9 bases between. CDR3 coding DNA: TGTGCCAGCAGTGTGGGGGCGAACAATGAGCAGTTCTTC. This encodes CASSVGANNEQFF.

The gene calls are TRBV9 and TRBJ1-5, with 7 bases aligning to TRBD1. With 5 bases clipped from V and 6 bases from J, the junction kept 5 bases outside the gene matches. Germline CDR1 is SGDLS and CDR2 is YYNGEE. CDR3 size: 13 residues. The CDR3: CASRTGTGQPQHF. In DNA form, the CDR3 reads TGTGCCAGCAGGACAGGGACCGGTCAGCCCCAGCATTTT.